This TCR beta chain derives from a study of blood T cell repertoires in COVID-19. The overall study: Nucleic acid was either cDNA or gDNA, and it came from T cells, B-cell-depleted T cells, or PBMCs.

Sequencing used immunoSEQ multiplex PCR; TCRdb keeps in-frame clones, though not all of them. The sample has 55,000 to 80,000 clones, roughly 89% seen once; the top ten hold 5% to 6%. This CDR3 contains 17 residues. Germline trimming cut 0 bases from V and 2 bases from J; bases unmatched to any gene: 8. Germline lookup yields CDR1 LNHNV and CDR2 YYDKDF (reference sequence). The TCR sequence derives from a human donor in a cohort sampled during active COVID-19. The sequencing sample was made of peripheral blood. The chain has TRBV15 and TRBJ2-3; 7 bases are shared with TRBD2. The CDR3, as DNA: TGTGCCACCAGCAGAGATGGGAGGCTAGCGGTCACAGATACGCAGTATTTT. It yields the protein CATSRDGRLAVTDTQYF.